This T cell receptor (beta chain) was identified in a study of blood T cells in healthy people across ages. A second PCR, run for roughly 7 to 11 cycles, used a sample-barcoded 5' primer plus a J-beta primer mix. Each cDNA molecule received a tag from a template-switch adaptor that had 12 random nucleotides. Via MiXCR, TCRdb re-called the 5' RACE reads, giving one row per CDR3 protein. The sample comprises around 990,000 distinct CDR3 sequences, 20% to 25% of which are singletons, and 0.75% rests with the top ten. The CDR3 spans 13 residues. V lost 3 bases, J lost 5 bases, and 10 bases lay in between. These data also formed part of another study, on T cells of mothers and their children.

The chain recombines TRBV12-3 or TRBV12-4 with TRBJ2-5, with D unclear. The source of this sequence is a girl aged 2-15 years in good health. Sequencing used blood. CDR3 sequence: CASSLEASETQYF. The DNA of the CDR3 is TGTGCCAGCAGTTTGGAAGCGTCGGAGACCCAGTACTTC.